This T cell receptor beta chain was captured by sequencing in a study of blood T cell repertoires in COVID-19. V lost 5 bases to trimming and J lost 4 bases; unmatched junction nucleotides: 8. Germline V gene lookup returns CDR1 GTSNPN and CDR2 SVGIG (reference sequence). The CDR3 covers 14 residues. The data were produced by immunoSEQ multiplex PCR, yet TCRdb's version contains in-frame clones alone and is incomplete. The table includes approximately 250,000 clones, more than 85% detected once. This sequence originates from a woman aged 30 to 39 who had recovered from COVID-19. Sequenced input: PBMCs or T cells enriched from blood (not recorded which). V gene TRBV30 combines with J gene TRBJ2-5; 9 nucleotides agree with TRBD2. The CDR3 spells CAWGSGTSPETQYF. CDR3 bases: TGTGCCTGGGGATCCGGGACTAGCCCAGAGACCCAGTACTTC.